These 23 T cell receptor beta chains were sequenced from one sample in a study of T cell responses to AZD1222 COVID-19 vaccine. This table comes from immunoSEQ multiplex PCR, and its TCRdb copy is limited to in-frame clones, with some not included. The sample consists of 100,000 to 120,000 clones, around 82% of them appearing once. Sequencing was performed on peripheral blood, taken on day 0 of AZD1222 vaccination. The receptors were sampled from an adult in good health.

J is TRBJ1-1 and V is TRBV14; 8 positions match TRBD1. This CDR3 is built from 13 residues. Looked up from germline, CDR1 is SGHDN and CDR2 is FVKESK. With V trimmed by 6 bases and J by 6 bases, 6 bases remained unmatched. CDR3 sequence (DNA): TGTGCCAGCAGACGACAGGGGAGGGCTGAAGCTTTCTTT. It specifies CASRRQGRAEAFF. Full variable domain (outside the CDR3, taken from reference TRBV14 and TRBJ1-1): EAGVTQFPSHSVIEKGQTVTLRCDPISGHDNLYWYRRVMGKEIKFLLHFVKESKQDESGMPNNRFLAERTGGTYSTLKVQPAELEDSGVYFCASRRQGRAEAFFGQGTRLTVV.

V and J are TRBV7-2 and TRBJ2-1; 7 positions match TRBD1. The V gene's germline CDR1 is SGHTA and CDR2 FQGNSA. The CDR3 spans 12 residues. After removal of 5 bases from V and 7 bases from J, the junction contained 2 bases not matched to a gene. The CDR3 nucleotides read TGTGCCAGCAGCATACAGGGGAATGAGCAGTTCTTC. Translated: CASSIQGNEQFF.

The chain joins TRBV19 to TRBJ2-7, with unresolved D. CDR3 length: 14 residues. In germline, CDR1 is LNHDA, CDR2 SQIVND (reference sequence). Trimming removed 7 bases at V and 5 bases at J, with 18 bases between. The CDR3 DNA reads TGTGCCAGTACCCCCGGGTCCTCGGTCCACGAGCAGTACTTC. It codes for CASTPGSSVHEQYF.

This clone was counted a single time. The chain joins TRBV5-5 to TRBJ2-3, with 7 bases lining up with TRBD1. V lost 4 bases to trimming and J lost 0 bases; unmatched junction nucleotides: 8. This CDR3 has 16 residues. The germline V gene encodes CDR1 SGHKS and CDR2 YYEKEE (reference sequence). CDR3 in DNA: TGTGCCAGCAGCAGACGTACGGGACAGAGCACAGATACGCAGTATTTT. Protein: CASSRRTGQSTDTQYF.

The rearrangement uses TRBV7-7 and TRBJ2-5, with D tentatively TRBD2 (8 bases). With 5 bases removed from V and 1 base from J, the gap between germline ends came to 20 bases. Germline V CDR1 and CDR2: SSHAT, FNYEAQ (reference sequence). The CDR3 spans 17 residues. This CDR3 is CASSRLGGGGIQETQYF. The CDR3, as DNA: TGTGCCAGCAGCCGCCTAGGGGGCGGGGGGATCCAAGAGACCCAGTACTTC.

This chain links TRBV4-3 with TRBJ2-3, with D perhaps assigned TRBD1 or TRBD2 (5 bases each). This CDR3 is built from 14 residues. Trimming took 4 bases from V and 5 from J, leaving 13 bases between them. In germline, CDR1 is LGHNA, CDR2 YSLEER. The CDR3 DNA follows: TGCGCCAGCAGCCTGTCGGGGCTGGGAGATACGCAGTATTTT. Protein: CASSLSGLGDTQYF.

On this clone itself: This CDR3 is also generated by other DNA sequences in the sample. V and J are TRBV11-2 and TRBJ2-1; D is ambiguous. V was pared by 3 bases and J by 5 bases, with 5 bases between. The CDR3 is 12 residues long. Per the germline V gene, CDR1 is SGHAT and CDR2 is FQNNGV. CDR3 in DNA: TGTGCCAGCAGCTTGACCGACAATGAGCAGTTCTTC. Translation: CASSLTDNEQFF.

CDR3 loop: CASSLAQGADTEAFF. CDR3 DNA sequence: TGTGCCAGCAGCTTAGCGCAGGGGGCCGACACTGAAGCTTTCTTT. The chain joins TRBV7-9 to TRBJ1-1, with 8 nucleotides matching TRBD1. Looked up from germline, CDR1 is SEHNR and CDR2 is FQNEAQ (reference sequence). This CDR3 is built from 15 residues. V lost 0 bases to trimming and J lost 3 bases; unmatched junction nucleotides: 3.

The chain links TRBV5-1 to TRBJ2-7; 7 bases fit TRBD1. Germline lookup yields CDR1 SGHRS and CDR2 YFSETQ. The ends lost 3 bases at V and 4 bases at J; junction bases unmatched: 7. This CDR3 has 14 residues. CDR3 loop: CASSSRGLLYEQYF. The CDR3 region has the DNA TGCGCCAGCAGCTCCAGGGGGTTACTGTACGAGCAGTACTTC.

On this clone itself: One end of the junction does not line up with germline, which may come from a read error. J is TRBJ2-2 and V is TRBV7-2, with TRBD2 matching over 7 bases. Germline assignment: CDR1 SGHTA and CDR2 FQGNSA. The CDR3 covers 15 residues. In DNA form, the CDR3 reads TGTGCCAGCAGCGTAGCGGGCTATCGGGGGGGGGAGCTGTTTTTT. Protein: CASSVAGYRGGELFF.

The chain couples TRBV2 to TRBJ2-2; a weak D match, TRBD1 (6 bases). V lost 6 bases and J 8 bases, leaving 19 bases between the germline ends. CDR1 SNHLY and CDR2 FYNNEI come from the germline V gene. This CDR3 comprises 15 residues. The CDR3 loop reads CASRGQSLGRGELFF. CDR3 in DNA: TGTGCCAGCAGGGGACAATCCCTGGGGAGAGGGGAGCTGTTTTTT.

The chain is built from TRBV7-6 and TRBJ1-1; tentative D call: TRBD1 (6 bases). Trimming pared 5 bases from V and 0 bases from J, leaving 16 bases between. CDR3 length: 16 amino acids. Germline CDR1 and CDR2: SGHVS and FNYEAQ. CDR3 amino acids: CASSIGGAGVNTEAFF. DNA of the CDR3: TGTGCCAGCAGCATAGGCGGCGCAGGGGTGAACACTGAAGCTTTCTTT.

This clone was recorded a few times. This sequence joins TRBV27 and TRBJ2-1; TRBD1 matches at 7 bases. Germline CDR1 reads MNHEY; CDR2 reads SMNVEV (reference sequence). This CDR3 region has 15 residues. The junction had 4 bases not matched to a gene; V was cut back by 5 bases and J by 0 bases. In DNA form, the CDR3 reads TGTGCCAGCAGTAACACAGGGGACTCCTACAATGAGCAGTTCTTC. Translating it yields CASSNTGDSYNEQFF.

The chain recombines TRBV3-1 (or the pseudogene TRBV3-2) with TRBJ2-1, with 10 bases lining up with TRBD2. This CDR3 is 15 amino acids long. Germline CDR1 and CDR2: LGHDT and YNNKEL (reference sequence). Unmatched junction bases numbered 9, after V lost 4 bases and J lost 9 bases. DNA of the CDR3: TGTGCCAGCAGCCCTCTAGCGGGGGCCCCCACTGAGCAGTTCTTC. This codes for CASSPLAGAPTEQFF.

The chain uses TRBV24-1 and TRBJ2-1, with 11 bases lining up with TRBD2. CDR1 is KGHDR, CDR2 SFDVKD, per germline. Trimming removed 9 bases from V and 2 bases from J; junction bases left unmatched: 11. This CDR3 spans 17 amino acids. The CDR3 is CATAAHPTSGTYNEQFF. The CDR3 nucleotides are TGTGCCACCGCTGCCCATCCGACTAGCGGGACCTACAATGAGCAGTTCTTC.

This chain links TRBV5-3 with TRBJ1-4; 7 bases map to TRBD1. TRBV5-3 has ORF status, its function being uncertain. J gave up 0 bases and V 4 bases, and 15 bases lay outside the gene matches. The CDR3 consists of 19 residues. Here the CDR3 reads CARSPNYGTVYPTNEKLFF. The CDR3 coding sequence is TGTGCCAGAAGCCCTAATTACGGGACAGTTTATCCAACTAATGAAAAACTGTTTTTT.

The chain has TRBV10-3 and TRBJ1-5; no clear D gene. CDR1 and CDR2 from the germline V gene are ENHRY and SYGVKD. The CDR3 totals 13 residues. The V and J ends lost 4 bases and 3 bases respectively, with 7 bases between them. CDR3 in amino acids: CAISGENNQPQHF. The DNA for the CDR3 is TGTGCCATCAGTGGGGAGAACAATCAGCCCCAGCATTTT.

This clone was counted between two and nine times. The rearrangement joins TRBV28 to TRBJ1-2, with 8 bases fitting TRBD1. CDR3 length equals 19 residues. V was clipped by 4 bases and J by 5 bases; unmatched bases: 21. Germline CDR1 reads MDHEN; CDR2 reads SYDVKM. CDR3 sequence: CASSSLWDRRDRGQYGYTF. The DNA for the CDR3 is TGTGCCAGCAGTTCGCTGTGGGACAGGAGGGACCGCGGTCAATATGGCTACACCTTC.

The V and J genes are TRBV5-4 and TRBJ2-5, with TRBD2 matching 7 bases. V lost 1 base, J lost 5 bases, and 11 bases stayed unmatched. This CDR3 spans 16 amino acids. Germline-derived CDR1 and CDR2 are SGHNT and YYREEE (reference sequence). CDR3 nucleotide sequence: TGTGCCAGCAGCTTGTCCCCTCTACCCGGGGGGGAGACCCAGTACTTC. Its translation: CASSLSPLPGGETQYF.

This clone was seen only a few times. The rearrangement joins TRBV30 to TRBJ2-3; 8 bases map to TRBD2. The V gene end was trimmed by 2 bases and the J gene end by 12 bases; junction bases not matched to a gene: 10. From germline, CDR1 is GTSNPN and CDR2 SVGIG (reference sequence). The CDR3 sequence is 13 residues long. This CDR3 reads CAWSPTLRGVQYF. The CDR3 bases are TGTGCCTGGAGTCCCACGTTGCGGGGGGTTCAGTATTTT.

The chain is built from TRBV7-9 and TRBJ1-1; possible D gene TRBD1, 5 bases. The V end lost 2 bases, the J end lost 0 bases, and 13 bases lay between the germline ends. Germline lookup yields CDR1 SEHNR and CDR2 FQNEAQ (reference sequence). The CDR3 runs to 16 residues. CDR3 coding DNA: TGTGCCAGCAGCTTATCGGGGGGACGCATGAACACTGAAGCTTTCTTT. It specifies CASSLSGGRMNTEAFF. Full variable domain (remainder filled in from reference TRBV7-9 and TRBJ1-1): DTGVSQNPRHKITKRGQNVTFRCDPISEHNRLYWYRQTLGQGPEFLTYFQNEAQLEKSRLLSDRFSAERPKGSFSTLEIQRTEQGDSAMYLCASSLSGGRMNTEAFFGQGTRLTVV.

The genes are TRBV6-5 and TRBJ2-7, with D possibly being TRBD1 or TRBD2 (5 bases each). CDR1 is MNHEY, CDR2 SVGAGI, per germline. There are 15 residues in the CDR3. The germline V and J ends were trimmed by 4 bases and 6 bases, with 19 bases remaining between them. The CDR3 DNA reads TGTGCCAGCAGTTTGGGGGTTGTGGGTTGGGGCGAGCAGTACTTC. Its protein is CASSLGVVGWGEQYF.

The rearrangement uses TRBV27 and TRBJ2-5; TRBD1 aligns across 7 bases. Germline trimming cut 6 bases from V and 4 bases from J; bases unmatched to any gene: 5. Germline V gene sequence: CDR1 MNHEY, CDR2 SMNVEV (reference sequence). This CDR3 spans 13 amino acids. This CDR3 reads CASRETGSETQYF. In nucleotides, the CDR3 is TGTGCCAGCAGGGAGACAGGGTCAGAGACCCAGTACTTC.